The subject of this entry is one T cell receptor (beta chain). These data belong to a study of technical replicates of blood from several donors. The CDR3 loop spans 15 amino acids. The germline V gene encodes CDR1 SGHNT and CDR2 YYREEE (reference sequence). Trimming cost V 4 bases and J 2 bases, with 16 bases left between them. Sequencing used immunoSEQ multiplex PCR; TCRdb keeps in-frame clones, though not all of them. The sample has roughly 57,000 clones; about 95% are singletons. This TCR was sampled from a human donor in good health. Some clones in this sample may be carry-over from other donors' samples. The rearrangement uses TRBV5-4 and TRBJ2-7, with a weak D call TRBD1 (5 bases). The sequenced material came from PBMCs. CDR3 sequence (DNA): TGTGCCAGCAGCCTTCGACAGACCTCGGCCTACGAGCAGTACTTC. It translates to CASSLRQTSAYEQYF. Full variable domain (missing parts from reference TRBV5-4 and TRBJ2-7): ETGVTQSPTHLIKTRGQQVTLRCSSQSGHNTVSWYQQALGQGPQFIFQYYREEENGRGNFPPRFSGLQFPNYSSELNVNALELDDSALYLCASSLRQTSAYEQYFGPGTRLTVT.